Each of the 5 T cell receptor beta chains below was sequenced from the same sample in a study of T cells after yellow fever vaccination. TCRdb processed the 5' RACE reads anew with MiXCR; each CDR3 protein has one entry. The sample includes roughly 300,000 distinct CDR3 sequences, approximately 7% of them seen just once. This specimen consisted of PBMCs, obtained more than 35 days after the first yellow fever vaccination. Receptors originate from a man between 18 and 35 years old who received the YFV17D yellow fever vaccine.

This sequence joins TRBV4-3 and TRBJ2-3, with 8 bases identical to TRBD1. The CDR3 runs 16 residues. J gave up 0 bases and V 5 bases, and 7 bases lay outside the gene matches. CDR1 and CDR2 from the germline V gene are LGHNA and YSLEER. CDR3 sequence (DNA): TGCGCCAGCAGCACCAGCGACAGGGGTAGCACAGATACGCAGTATTTT. Its protein product is CASSTSDRGSTDTQYF.

At least ten counts were recorded for this clonotype. The rearrangement joins TRBV12-3 or TRBV12-4 to TRBJ2-5; possible D gene TRBD2, 5 bases. V was cut by 5 bases and J by 6 bases, with 16 bases left in between. The CDR3 covers 14 residues. CDR3 sequence reads: CASSPPPAVKTQYF. CDR3 DNA: TGTGCCAGCAGTCCCCCTCCAGCGGTGAAGACCCAGTACTTC.

This clonotype has just a few counts. The junction does not match germline at one end; this may be a read error. The rearrangement uses TRBV7-7 and TRBJ2-2; 8 bases agree with TRBD1. The CDR3 covers 17 residues. Per germline, CDR1 SSHAT and CDR2 FNYEAQ (reference sequence). The CDR3 region is CASSLDRDRTNTGELFF. CDR3 DNA sequence: TGTGCTAGCAGCTTGGACAGGGATCGAACCAACACCGGGGAGCTGTTTTTT.

The J gene is TRBJ2-3, the V gene TRBV6-5; the D gene could be TRBD1 or TRBD2 (6 bases each). Trimming stripped 0 bases from V and 0 bases from J, with 13 bases between. This CDR3 comprises 17 residues. The germline V gene has CDR1 MNHEY and CDR2 SVGAGI. CDR3: CASSYSPGALSTDTQYF. The CDR3 nucleotides are TGTGCCAGCAGTTACTCTCCGGGGGCCTTAAGCACAGATACGCAGTATTTT.

The chain couples TRBV20-1 to TRBJ1-1, with D uncertain. Trimming pared 0 bases from V and 0 bases from J, leaving 8 bases between. In germline, CDR1 is DFQATT, CDR2 SNEGSKA (reference sequence). The CDR3 runs 14 residues. This CDR3 is CSARDFTLNTEAFF. DNA for the CDR3: TGCAGTGCTAGAGATTTCACTTTGAACACTGAAGCTTTCTTT.